This T cell receptor (beta chain) was recovered during a study of blood T cell repertoires in COVID-19. Study as a whole: Specimens from acute and convalescent COVID-19 originated in the United States, Italy and Spain.

In the authors' workflow: Estimated nucleated cell counts came from reference gene primer amplification. The table came from immunoSEQ multiplex PCR; TCRdb's copy has only in-frame clones and leaves some out. V, J and clone size reflect that table, while D and trimming were determined from the DNA. Of under 450,000 clones in the sample, about 90% were seen once. Participant reports of clinical history set cohort assignment. The sequenced sample consisted of PBMCs or T cells enriched from blood (not recorded which). The sequence was collected from a woman aged 25 to 39 who had recovered from COVID-19.

The CDR3 bases are TGTGCCAGCAGTGACGGTTTCGCAGGGGCTTTTGGAGGCTACACCTTC. Its translation is CASSDGFAGAFGGYTF. The chain recombines TRBV6-4 with TRBJ1-2; D is possibly TRBD1 (6 bases). V dropped 2 bases and J dropped 8 bases, with 21 bases sitting between them. The CDR3 is made up of 16 amino acids. Germline-derived CDR1 and CDR2 are MRHNA and SNTAGT.